These 30 T cell receptor beta chains were all obtained from the same sample, sequenced in a study of T cells in Graves' hyperthyroidism and ophthalmopathy. TCR beta CDR3 region amplification was performed from RNA transcripts. The HTBI set primed first-round TCR CDR3 RT-PCR. One entry per CDR3 protein results from TCRdb running MiXCR on the multiplex PCR reads. The repertoire holds a few hundred thousand distinct CDR3 sequences, with about 15% as singletons. Sequencing was carried out using blood. The receptors derive from a woman under 30 with Graves' hyperthyroidism.

The chain employs TRBV11-3 and TRBJ2-3; 7 bases agree with TRBD1. Germline CDR1 and CDR2: SGHNT and YENEEA. The CDR3 contains 15 residues. The J segment lost 10 bases and the V segment lost 5 bases, leaving 15 bases of the junction unmatched. The CDR3 bases are TGTGCCAGCAGCGGCAGGGGGACAGCCGGCTTTGCGCAGTATTTT. This sequence encodes CASSGRGTAGFAQYF.

Many counts were recorded for this clonotype. V is TRBV7-8 and J is TRBJ2-5; 8 positions agree with TRBD2. The V segment lost 8 bases and the J segment 4 bases; nucleotides outside the gene matches: 12. The CDR3 has 15 residues. Germline V gene lookup returns CDR1 SGHVS and CDR2 FQNEAQ. The CDR3 nucleotides are TGTGCCAGCCTCTTAGGGAGCGGGGGCAGAGAGACCCAGTACTTC. Protein: CASLLGSGGRETQYF.

The gene calls are TRBV4-1 and TRBJ2-2, with D possibly being TRBD1 or TRBD2 (6 bases each). V was shortened by 4 bases and J by 3 bases, with 15 bases between the two germline ends. Germline V CDR1 and CDR2: MGHRA, YSYEKL. The CDR3 runs to 16 residues. The CDR3 here is CASSRVRGPYTGELFF. CDR3 DNA sequence: TGCGCCAGCAGCCGAGTTCGGGGGCCATACACCGGGGAGCTGTTTTTT.

This clonotype was counted only a few times. J is TRBJ2-1 and V is TRBV11-2, with 7 bases that match TRBD2. Germline CDR1 and CDR2: SGHAT and FQNNGV. The CDR3 length is 15 residues. Trimming at V came to 0 bases and at J to 3 bases, leaving 2 bases not matched to a gene. The CDR3 sequence is CASSLETSRYNEQFF. As DNA, the CDR3 is TGTGCCAGCAGCTTAGAGACTAGCCGCTACAATGAGCAGTTCTTC. Combining the CDR3 with reference TRBV11-2 and TRBJ2-1 gives the whole variable domain EAGVAQSPRYKIIEKRQSVAFWCNPISGHATLYWYQQILGQGPKLLIQFQNNGVVDDSQLPKDRFSAERLKGVDSTLKIQPAKLEDSAVYLCASSLETSRYNEQFFGPGTRLTVL.

This clonotype was counted only a few times. The rearrangement uses TRBV15 and TRBJ2-1; D may be TRBD1 (6 bases). Trimming removed 6 bases at V and 1 base at J, with 13 bases between. Germline V gives CDR1 LNHNV, CDR2 YYDKDF (reference sequence). The CDR3 totals 15 residues. In DNA, the CDR3 is TGTGCCACCAGTCCCGGGACATATTCCTACAATGAGCAGTTCTTC. This translates into CATSPGTYSYNEQFF. Combining the CDR3 with reference TRBV15 and TRBJ2-1 gives the whole variable domain DAMVIQNPRYQVTQFGKPVTLSCSQTLNHNVMYWYQQKSSQAPKLLFHYYDKDFNNEADTPDNFQSRRPNTSFCFLDIRSPGLGDTAMYLCATSPGTYSYNEQFFGPGTRLTVL.

This chain links TRBV7-9 with TRBJ2-1, with 7 bases that match TRBD2. The CDR3 contains 15 residues. The trim removed 3 bases at V and 6 bases at J, leaving 8 bases unmatched. Germline lookup yields CDR1 SEHNR and CDR2 FQNEAQ (reference sequence). Written as DNA, the CDR3 is TGTGCCAGCAGCTTGGGGACTACCAGACCCAATGAGCAGTTCTTC. It is translated as CASSLGTTRPNEQFF.

This clonotype showed up many times. The V and J genes are TRBV6-1 and TRBJ1-5; 8 bases agree with TRBD1. After removal of 6 bases from V and 2 bases from J, the junction contained 6 bases not matched to a gene. The CDR3 loop spans 15 amino acids. The V gene's germline CDR1 is MNHNS and CDR2 SASEGT. This chain's CDR3 is CASRTPGQGNQPQHF. The CDR3 DNA is TGTGCCAGCAGAACTCCGGGACAGGGCAATCAGCCCCAGCATTTT.

This clonotype has at least ten counts. The chain joins TRBV20-1 to TRBJ2-3, with 13 bases matching TRBD2. CDR1 DFQATT and CDR2 SNEGSKA come from the germline V gene (reference sequence). The length of the CDR3 is 15 residues. Trimming removed 6 bases from V and 4 bases from J; junction bases left unmatched: 7. CDR3 sequence reads: CSALRTSGRPDTQYF. In nucleotides, the CDR3 is TGCAGTGCCCTTCGGACTAGCGGGAGACCAGATACGCAGTATTTT.

This clonotype was observed at least ten times. The CDR3 DNA follows: TGTGCCAGCAGGGCGAGGGGTCCCGAGCAGTACTTC. Amino acids: CASRARGPEQYF. The chain uses TRBV12-3 or TRBV12-4 and TRBJ2-7, with D perhaps assigned TRBD1 or TRBD2 (5 bases each). V shed 6 bases and J shed 6 bases, with 12 bases lying between them. CDR3 size: 12 residues.

This clonotype appeared many times. The chain links TRBV3-1 to TRBJ1-6; a weak D match, TRBD1 (5 bases). V gave up 0 bases and J gave up 9 bases, with 18 bases separating them. Germline values: CDR1 LGHDT, CDR2 YNNKEL (reference sequence). The CDR3 runs 17 residues. DNA for the CDR3: TGTGCCAGCAGCCAAGAATGGGGGACCAGGGAGAGTTCACCCCTCCACTTT. This sequence encodes CASSQEWGTRESSPLHF.

This clonotype was recorded a few times. The chain recombines TRBV5-1 with TRBJ1-2; no reliable D call. Trimming pared 0 bases from V and 2 bases from J, leaving 8 bases between. This CDR3 spans 14 amino acids. The germline V gene encodes CDR1 SGHRS and CDR2 YFSETQ. The CDR3: CASSLGAWNYGYTF. DNA for the CDR3: TGCGCCAGCAGCTTGGGGGCCTGGAACTATGGCTACACCTTC.

Of note for this clonotype: A much larger clone lies one base from this, so it may be a read error. V usage is TRBV20-1 and J usage is TRBJ2-6, with D perhaps being TRBD1 or TRBD2 (7 bases each). Germline values: CDR1 DFQATT, CDR2 SNEGSKA (reference sequence). CDR3 length: 14 residues. The CDR3 sequence is CSAPTGRGANALTF. CDR3 in DNA: TGCAGTGCCCCGACAGGGAGGGGGGCCAACGCCCTGACTTTC.

This clonotype has a count of ten or more. The rearrangement uses TRBV7-8 and TRBJ2-3, with 11 bases matching TRBD1. CDR3 size: 16 residues. CDR1 and CDR2 from the germline V gene are SGHVS and FQNEAQ. Trimming cost V 6 bases and J 3 bases; bases outside gene matches: 8. CDR3 in amino acids: CASRPRTGGLTDTQYF. As DNA, the CDR3 is TGTGCCAGCAGGCCCCGGACAGGGGGCTTGACAGATACGCAGTATTTT.

This clonotype was counted a few times. V gene TRBV5-6 combines with J gene TRBJ2-3, with D tentatively TRBD2 (5 bases). This CDR3 spans 12 amino acids. V gave up 2 bases and J gave up 8 bases, with 9 bases separating them. Germline V CDR1 and CDR2: SGHDT, YYEEEE. CDR3 nucleotide sequence: TGTGCCAGCAGCTTCCCCCGGGGTACGCAGTATTTT. Translated: CASSFPRGTQYF.

This clonotype was observed many times. The rearrangement joins TRBV18 to TRBJ1-1, with a tentative D call TRBD1 (5 bases). The V gene lost 1 base and the J gene lost 0 bases, with 15 bases spanning the gap. The CDR3 runs to 17 residues. Germline V gene lookup returns CDR1 KGHSH and CDR2 LQKENI. CDR3 in DNA: TGTGCCAGCTCACCACGTGGGCCCAGGGCGATGAACACTGAAGCTTTCTTT. It is translated as CASSPRGPRAMNTEAFF.

This clonotype was seen at least ten times. The chain links TRBV29-1 to TRBJ2-1; 8 nucleotides match TRBD2. J lost 7 bases, V lost 7 bases, and 12 bases had no gene match. The CDR3 consists of 14 residues. CDR1 SQVTM and CDR2 ANQGSEA come from the germline V gene. CDR3 amino acids: CSADHSGGPNEQFF. The CDR3 DNA follows: TGCAGCGCCGACCACTCGGGGGGGCCAAATGAGCAGTTCTTC.

This chain connects TRBV20-1 to TRBJ1-1; D might be TRBD1 (6 bases). The germline gives CDR1 DFQATT, CDR2 SNEGSKA (reference sequence). The CDR3 is made up of 15 amino acids. Trimming took 6 bases from V and 0 from J, leaving 17 bases between them. The CDR3 nucleotides read TGCAGTGCCCCTTCCACGGACAGCCTGAACACTGAAGCTTTCTTT. Translation: CSAPSTDSLNTEAFF.

The chain joins TRBV9 to TRBJ2-1; TRBD2 matches 10 bases. Unmatched junction bases numbered 11, after V lost 4 bases and J lost 10 bases. This CDR3 region has 15 residues. CDR1 and CDR2 from the germline V gene are SGDLS and YYNGEE. The CDR3 is CASSPEREGLYEQFF. The CDR3 DNA is TGTGCCAGCAGCCCCGAGCGGGAGGGCCTATACGAGCAGTTCTTC. Full variable domain (rest looked up from reference TRBV9 and TRBJ2-1): DSGVTQTPKHLITATGQRVTLRCSPRSGDLSVYWYQQSLDQGLQFLIQYYNGEERAKGNILERFSAQQFPDLHSELNLSSLELGDSALYFCASSPEREGLYEQFFGPGTRLTVL.

This clonotype was seen at least ten times. The chain links TRBV5-6 to TRBJ1-2; 9 bases align to TRBD1. The CDR3 is made up of 15 amino acids. From germline, CDR1 is SGHDT and CDR2 YYEEEE. With V trimmed by 4 bases and J by 4 bases, 8 bases remained unmatched. The CDR3 spells CASSPGTGRLYGYTF. CDR3 coding DNA: TGTGCCAGCAGCCCCGGGACAGGGAGACTCTATGGCTACACCTTC.

This clonotype was observed many times. The chain uses TRBV7-2 and TRBJ2-1, with TRBD2 matching 10 bases. This CDR3 contains 15 residues. Germline CDR1 and CDR2: SGHTA and FQGNSA. V shed 5 bases and J 3 bases; nucleotides not matched to a gene: 4. The CDR3 here is CASSIGLAVYNEQFF. The CDR3 bases are TGTGCCAGCAGCATCGGACTAGCGGTCTACAATGAGCAGTTCTTC. The variable domain in full, completed from reference TRBV7-2 and TRBJ2-1, reads GAGVSQSPSNKVTEKGKDVELRCDPISGHTALYWYRQSLGQGLEFLIYFQGNSAPDKSGLPSDRFSAERTGGSVSTLTIQRTQQEDSAVYLCASSIGLAVYNEQFFGPGTRLTVL.

The chain combines TRBV12-3 or TRBV12-4 with TRBJ2-1, with 10 bases matching TRBD1. The CDR3 contains 18 residues. V lost 5 bases to trimming and J lost 2 bases; unmatched junction nucleotides: 12. CDR3 in amino acids: CASSPRAGGTGAYNEQFF. The CDR3 DNA reads TGTGCCAGCAGTCCACGAGCTGGGGGGACAGGGGCCTACAATGAGCAGTTCTTC.

This clonotype has ten or more counts. This rearrangement joins TRBV5-5 to TRBJ2-7; 13 bases are a match to TRBD2. CDR3 length equals 16 residues. V was clipped by 2 bases and J by 2 bases; unmatched bases: 4. Per the germline V gene, CDR1 is SGHKS and CDR2 is YYEKEE (reference sequence). This chain's CDR3 is CASSFRTSGSPYEQYF. The CDR3 DNA sequence: TGTGCCAGCAGCTTCCGGACTAGCGGGAGTCCCTACGAGCAGTACTTC.

In its sample, this clonotype was seen many times. The J gene is TRBJ1-6, the V gene TRBV28; unclear D gene. Trimming stripped 3 bases from V and 7 bases from J, with 13 bases between. This CDR3 has 15 amino acids. Germline loops: CDR1 MDHEN, CDR2 SYDVKM. CDR3 region: CASSFDQRWNSPLHF. The CDR3 coding sequence is TGTGCCAGCAGTTTTGACCAACGATGGAATTCACCCCTCCACTTT.

The rearrangement uses TRBV25-1 and TRBJ2-7; D ambiguous. The CDR3 has 13 amino acids. Trimming stripped 4 bases from V and 4 bases from J, with 11 bases between. The germline V gene has CDR1 MGHDK and CDR2 SYGVNS. The CDR3 DNA is TGTGCCAGCAGTGGGTGGCGGTATTACGAGCAGTACTTC. It codes for CASSGWRYYEQYF.

This clonotype was seen repeatedly, ten times or more. The rearrangement uses TRBV6-1 and TRBJ2-7, with D possibly matching TRBD1 (5 bases). Germline V gene lookup returns CDR1 MNHNS and CDR2 SASEGT. This CDR3 is 16 amino acids long. V was trimmed by 4 bases and J by 4 bases, leaving 20 bases between them. CDR3 sequence: CASSVESQGFRYEQYF. Written as DNA, the CDR3 is TGTGCCAGCAGTGTTGAATCGCAGGGATTCCGTTACGAGCAGTACTTC.

At least ten counts were recorded for this clonotype. The chain couples TRBV2 to TRBJ2-5, with D possibly called TRBD1 or TRBD2 (5 bases each). V was shortened by 0 bases and J by 5 bases, with 13 bases between the two germline ends. Germline V gene data show CDR1 as SNHLY and CDR2 as FYNNEI. The CDR3 runs to 15 residues. The CDR3 sequence is CASSEAVGTHETQYF. As DNA, the CDR3 is TGTGCCAGCAGTGAAGCTGTGGGGACGCACGAGACCCAGTACTTC.

The chain couples TRBV3-1 to TRBJ2-5; a weak D match, TRBD2 (6 bases). Germline lookup yields CDR1 LGHDT and CDR2 YNNKEL (reference sequence). With 1 base removed from V and 2 bases from J, the gap between germline ends came to 14 bases. This CDR3 is built from 16 residues. The DNA for the CDR3 is TGTGCCAGCAGCCAAGGTCTCCCGGGACTTCAAGAGACCCAGTACTTC. It specifies CASSQGLPGLQETQYF.

The chain is built from TRBV6-1 and TRBJ1-6, with D perhaps matching TRBD1 (6 bases). The CDR3 covers 17 residues. The germline V gene encodes CDR1 MNHNS and CDR2 SASEGT. Trimming took 6 bases from V and 5 from J, leaving 20 bases between them. CDR3: CASSQHGGRGHNSPLHF. The CDR3 DNA sequence: TGTGCCAGCAGCCAACATGGGGGGCGCGGACATAATTCACCCCTCCACTTT.

This clonotype has a count of ten or more. The CDR3 region has the DNA TGTGCCAGCAGCTTAGTTTCGGGGATCGAGCAGTACTTC. Protein: CASSLVSGIEQYF. This sequence joins TRBV11-2 and TRBJ2-7, with D possibly TRBD2 on 5 matching bases. Germline V gene data show CDR1 as SGHAT and CDR2 as FQNNGV. Trimming took off 1 base at V and 6 bases at J, with 10 bases between the two ends. The CDR3 consists of 13 residues.

This clonotype has a handful of counts. The chain has TRBV11-2 and TRBJ1-2; D gene uncertain. The length of the CDR3 is 14 residues. Per germline, CDR1 SGHAT and CDR2 FQNNGV. Trimming took 0 bases from V and 7 from J, leaving 12 bases between them. In DNA, the CDR3 is TGTGCCAGCAGCTTAGAAGATTATAGGGTTGGCTACACCTTC. This sequence encodes CASSLEDYRVGYTF.